This TCR beta chain derives from a study of a mutant IDH1 vaccine in newly diagnosed glioma. Generated by immunoSEQ multiplex PCR, the TCRdb table keeps only in-frame clones and is missing some. The sample has 25,000 to 35,000 clones, approximately 80% seen once. A single count supports this clone. The time point is: baseline, week 1 (first vaccination visit). Regarding treatment: pre-vaccination baseline after standard-of-care therapy. Germline V lookup: CDR1 MNHNS, CDR2 SASEGT. The CDR3 contains 20 residues. With 3 bases clipped from V and 3 bases from J, the junction kept 18 bases outside the gene matches.

This receptor was identified in a man under 40 with glioma. The chain is built from TRBV6-1 and TRBJ1-5, with TRBD1 matching 9 bases. The specimen was PBMCs, collected from a glioma patient treated with radiotherapy, temozolomide or both. CDR3 amino acids: CASSETPPGQGALVNQPQHF. In DNA, the CDR3 is TGTGCCAGCAGTGAGACACCTCCGGGACAGGGTGCCCTAGTCAATCAGCCCCAGCATTTT.